These T cell receptor beta chains were read from a single sample in a study of OX40 agonist ivuxolimab in advanced cancers. The table came from immunoSEQ multiplex PCR; TCRdb's copy has only in-frame clones and leaves some out. The sample lists around 15,000 clones, 82% occurring once. The material sequenced was CD4+ or CD8+ T cells sorted from blood, taken in a trial of the OX40 agonist ivuxolimab. Every receptor here comes from an adult with an advanced solid tumor such as melanoma, head and neck, liver or kidney cancer. Each CDR3 is given with its conserved first and last residue. D genes are given only for firm matches. The listing skips clone size in some rows; elsewhere it reads once, few, many or a size class.

TRBJ1-1,.,.,TRBV7-9,CASSLGQKKKGTEAFF,TGTGCCAGCAGCTTAGGACAGAAAAAAAAAGGGACTGAAGCTTTCTTT
TRBJ1-1,.,.,TRBV6-4,CASSDSEEAFF,TGTGCCAGCAGTGACTCGGAGGAAGCTTTCTTT
TRBJ1-2,TRBD1,.,TRBV15,CATSRRQGGYGYTF,TGTGCCACCAGCAGAAGACAGGGTGGCTATGGCTACACCTTC
TRBJ2-5,.,.,TRBV2,CASSARQETQYF,TGTGCCAGCAGTGCTAGACAAGAGACCCAGTACTTC
TRBJ2-2,.,once,TRBV29-1,CSVRFGERGGELFF,TGCAGCGTGCGGTTCGGGGAGAGGGGCGGGGAGCTGTTTTTT
TRBJ2-7,TRBD1,once,TRBV28,CASSLGQGYEQYF,TGTGCCAGCAGTTTGGGACAGGGCTACGAGCAGTACTTC
TRBJ2-3,.,.,TRBV5-1,CASSFQRYSSADTQYF,TGCGCCAGCAGCTTCCAGCGGTACTCGTCTGCAGATACGCAGTATTTT
TRBJ2-3,.,.,TRBV7-9,CASSFQGSQYF,TGTGCCAGCAGCTTCCAGGGTTCGCAGTATTTT
TRBJ1-2,.,.,TRBV28,CASSSNWVSTF,TGTGCCAGCAGTTCGAATTGGGTTTCCACCTTC
TRBJ2-7,TRBD2,.,TRBV28,CASSAGGVAYEQYF,TGTGCCAGCAGCGCGGGGGGGGTGGCCTACGAGCAGTACTTC
TRBJ1-1,.,.,TRBV7-9,CASSLGGGSGTEAFF,TGTGCCAGCAGCTTAGGTGGGGGGTCTGGCACTGAAGCTTTCTTT